Sequencing of this T cell receptor (beta chain) was carried out in a study of blood T cells in healthy people across ages. The wider study: Per two T cells, template switching captured roughly one barcoded beta molecule.

A second PCR of about 7 to 11 cycles used a sample-barcoded 5' primer and a J-beta primer mix. TCRdb re-called the 5' RACE reads with MiXCR, one entry per CDR3 protein. The table has about 800,000 distinct CDR3 sequences, around 25% seen once. The amount of total RNA extracted per sample was at least 5 micrograms. CDR1 MRHNA and CDR2 SNTAGT come from the germline V gene. The CDR3 has 14 amino acids. V was clipped by 6 bases and J by 3 bases; unmatched bases: 2. These data were also reused for a study on T cells of mothers and their children. That source adds: Biologically related mothers and children overlapped slightly more than unrelated pairs, a non-significant difference. Evidence of persistent microchimeric T cell clones was absent.

The chain employs TRBV6-4 and TRBJ2-2; 9 positions agree with TRBD2. The source material was blood. The sequence was obtained from a boy aged 5-17 years in good health. The CDR3: CASSERGDTGELFF. In DNA form, the CDR3 reads TGTGCCAGCAGCGAGCGGGGGGACACCGGGGAGCTGTTTTTT.